This TCR beta chain was retrieved from a study of cytomegalovirus exposure and HLA in healthy donors. The CDR3 spans 15 residues. In germline, CDR1 is KGHSH, CDR2 LQKENI. V trimming: 6 bases; J trimming: 2 bases; junction bases outside the gene matches: 4. Concerning this clone: Its cognate antigen is unknown.

Vbeta (60) and Jbeta (13) primers were used in the PCR. Libraries were prepared by immunoSEQ multiplex PCR; TCRdb keeps only in-frame clonotypes and omits some of them. The sample table includes under 200,000 clones. Study outcomes and limitations: Later work associated 17,000 or so TCR beta sequences with HLA alleles at 0.05 false discovery rate.

The origin of this receptor is a man aged 25-45 years in good health and CMV-seronegative. Sequencing input: PBMCs. The rearrangement links TRBV18 to TRBJ2-3; 11 positions agree with TRBD2. CDR3 in amino acids: CASSRTSGFTDTQYF. The CDR3 DNA reads as TGTGCCAGCTCTCGGACTAGCGGGTTCACAGATACGCAGTATTTT.